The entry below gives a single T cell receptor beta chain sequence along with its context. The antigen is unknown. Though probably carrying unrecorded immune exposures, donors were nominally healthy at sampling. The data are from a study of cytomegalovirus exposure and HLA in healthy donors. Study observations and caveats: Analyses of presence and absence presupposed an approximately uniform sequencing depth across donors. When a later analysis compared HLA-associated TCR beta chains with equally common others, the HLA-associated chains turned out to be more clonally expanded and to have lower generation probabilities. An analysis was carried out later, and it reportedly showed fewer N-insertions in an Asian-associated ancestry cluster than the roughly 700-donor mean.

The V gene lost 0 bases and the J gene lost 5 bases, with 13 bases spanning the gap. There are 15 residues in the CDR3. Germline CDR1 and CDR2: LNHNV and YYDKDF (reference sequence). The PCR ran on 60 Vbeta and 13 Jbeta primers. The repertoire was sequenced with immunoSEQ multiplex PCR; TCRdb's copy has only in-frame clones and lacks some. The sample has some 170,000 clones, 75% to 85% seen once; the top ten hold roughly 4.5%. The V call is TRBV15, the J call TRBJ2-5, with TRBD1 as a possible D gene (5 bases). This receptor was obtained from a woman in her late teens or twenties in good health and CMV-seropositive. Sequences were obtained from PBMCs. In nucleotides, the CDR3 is TGTGCCACCAGCAGAGAGCAGGGTAATCGGGAGACCCAGTACTTC. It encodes CATSREQGNRETQYF.